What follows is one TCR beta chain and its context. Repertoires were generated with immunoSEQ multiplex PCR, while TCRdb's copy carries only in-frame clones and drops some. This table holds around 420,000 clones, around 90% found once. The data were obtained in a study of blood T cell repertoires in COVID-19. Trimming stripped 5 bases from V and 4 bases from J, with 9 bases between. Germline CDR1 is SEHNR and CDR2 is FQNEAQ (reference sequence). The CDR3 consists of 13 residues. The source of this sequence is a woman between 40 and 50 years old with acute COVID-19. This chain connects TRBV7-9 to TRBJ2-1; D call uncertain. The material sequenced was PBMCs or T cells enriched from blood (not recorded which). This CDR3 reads CASSQDIYNEQFF. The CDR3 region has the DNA TGTGCCAGCAGCCAAGACATTTACAATGAGCAGTTCTTC.